This TCR beta chain was documented in a study of T cell responses to AZD1222 COVID-19 vaccine. Broader study findings: Spike-spanning, vaccine-associated CD4 TCRs were dominant at 160-218 and 743-854. Females made up more of the donors, who were largely white British, and clonal diversity may have come out too low. A rise in Spike-specific TCR breadth and depth followed two AZD1222 doses. Repertoires were collected only later (after the peak T cell response had occurred).

Some clones are missing from TCRdb's copy, which holds only in-frame ones; the method was immunoSEQ multiplex PCR. Among around 260,000 clones, more than 85% were seen once, and the ten largest hold 0.5% to 0.65%. The germline CDR1 and CDR2 sequences are MDHEN and SYDVKM. The CDR3 length is 13 residues. J was trimmed by 9 bases and V by 6 bases; bases with no gene match: 4. To note about this clone: Its antigen is as yet unknown.

This chain joins TRBV28 and TRBJ1-6, with 8 bases lining up with TRBD1. The sample was peripheral blood, taken on day 0 of AZD1222 vaccination. The clonotype was recovered from an adult in good health. The CDR3 DNA reads TGTGCCAGCAGGTCAGGGGGCTTTTCACCCCTCCACTTT. Translated: CASRSGGFSPLHF.